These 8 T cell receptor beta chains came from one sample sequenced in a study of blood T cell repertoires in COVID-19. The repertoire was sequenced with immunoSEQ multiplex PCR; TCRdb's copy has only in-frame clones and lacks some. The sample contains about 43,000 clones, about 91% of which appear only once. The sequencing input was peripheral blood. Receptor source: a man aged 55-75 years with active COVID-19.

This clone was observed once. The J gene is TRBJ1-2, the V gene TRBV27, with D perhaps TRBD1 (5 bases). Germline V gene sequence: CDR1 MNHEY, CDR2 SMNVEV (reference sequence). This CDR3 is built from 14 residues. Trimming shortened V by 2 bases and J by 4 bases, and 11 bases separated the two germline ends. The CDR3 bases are TGTGCCAGCAGTTTAAGCGGGCAGGGCTATGGCTACACCTTC. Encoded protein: CASSLSGQGYGYTF.

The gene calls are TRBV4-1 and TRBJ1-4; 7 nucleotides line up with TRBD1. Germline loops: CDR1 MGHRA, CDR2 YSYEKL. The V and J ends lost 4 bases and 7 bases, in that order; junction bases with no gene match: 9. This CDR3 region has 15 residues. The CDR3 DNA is TGCGCCAGCAGCCGGTCCGGGACAGTGAGTGAAAAACTGTTTTTT. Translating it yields CASSRSGTVSEKLFF.

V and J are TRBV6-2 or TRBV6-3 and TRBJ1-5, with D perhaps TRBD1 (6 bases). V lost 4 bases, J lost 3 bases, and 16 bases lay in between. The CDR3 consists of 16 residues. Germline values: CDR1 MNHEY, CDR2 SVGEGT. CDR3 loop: CASSSTTDRINQPQHF. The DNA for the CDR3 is TGTGCCAGCAGTTCCACCACCGACAGGATCAATCAGCCCCAGCATTTT.

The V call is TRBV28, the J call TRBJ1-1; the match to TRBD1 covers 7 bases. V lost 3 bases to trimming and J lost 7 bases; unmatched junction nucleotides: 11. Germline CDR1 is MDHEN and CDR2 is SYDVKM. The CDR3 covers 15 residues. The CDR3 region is CASSFWQGVAVEAFF. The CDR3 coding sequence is TGTGCCAGCAGTTTCTGGCAGGGGGTGGCGGTTGAAGCTTTCTTT.

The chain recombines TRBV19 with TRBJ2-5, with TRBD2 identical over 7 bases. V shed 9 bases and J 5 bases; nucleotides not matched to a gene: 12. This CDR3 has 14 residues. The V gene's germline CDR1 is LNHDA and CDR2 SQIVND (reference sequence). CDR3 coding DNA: TGTGCCAGCGGGGAGGGGCCGCTTGGTGAGACCCAGTACTTC. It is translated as CASGEGPLGETQYF.

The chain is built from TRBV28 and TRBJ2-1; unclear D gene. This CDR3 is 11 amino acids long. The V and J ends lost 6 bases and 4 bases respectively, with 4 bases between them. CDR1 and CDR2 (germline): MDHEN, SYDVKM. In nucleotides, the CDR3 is TGTGCCAGCAGCCCTTACAATGAGCAGTTCTTC. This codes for CASSPYNEQFF.

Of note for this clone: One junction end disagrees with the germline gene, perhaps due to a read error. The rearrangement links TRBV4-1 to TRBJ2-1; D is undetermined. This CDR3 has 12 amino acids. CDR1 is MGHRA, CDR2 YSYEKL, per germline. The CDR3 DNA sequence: TGCGCCAGCAGCCAAGTCGGCGGCCCCCGAGTCTTC. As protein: CASSQVGGPRVF.

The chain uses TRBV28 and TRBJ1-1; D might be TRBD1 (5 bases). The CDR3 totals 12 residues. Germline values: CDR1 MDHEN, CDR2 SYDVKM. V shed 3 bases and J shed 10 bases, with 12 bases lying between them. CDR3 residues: CASSFSRVGAFF. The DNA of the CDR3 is TGTGCCAGCAGTTTCAGCAGGGTTGGAGCTTTCTTT. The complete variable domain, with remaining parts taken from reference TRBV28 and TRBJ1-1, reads DVKVTQSSRYLVKRTGEKVFLECVQDMDHENMFWYRQDPGLGLRLIYFSYDVKMKEKGDIPEGYSVSREKKERFSLILESASTNQTSMYLCASSFSRVGAFFGQGTRLTVV.